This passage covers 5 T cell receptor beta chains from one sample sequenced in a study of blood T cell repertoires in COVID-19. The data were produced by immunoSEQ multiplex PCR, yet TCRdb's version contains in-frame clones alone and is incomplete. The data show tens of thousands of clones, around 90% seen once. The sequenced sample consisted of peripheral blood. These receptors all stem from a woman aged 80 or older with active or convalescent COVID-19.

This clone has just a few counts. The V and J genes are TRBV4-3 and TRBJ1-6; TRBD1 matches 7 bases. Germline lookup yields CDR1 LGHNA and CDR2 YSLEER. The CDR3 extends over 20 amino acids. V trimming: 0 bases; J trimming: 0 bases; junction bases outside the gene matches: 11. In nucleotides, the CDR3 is TGCGCCAGCAGCCAAGAATTTGGGACAGAAACGAGCTCCTATAATTCACCCCTCCACTTT. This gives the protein CASSQEFGTETSSYNSPLHF.

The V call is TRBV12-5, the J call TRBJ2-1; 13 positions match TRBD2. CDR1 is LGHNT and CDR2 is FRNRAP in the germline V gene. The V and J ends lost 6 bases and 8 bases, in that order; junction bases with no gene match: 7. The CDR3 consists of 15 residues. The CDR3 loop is CASGSGTSGMHEQFF. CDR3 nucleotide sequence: TGTGCTAGTGGAAGCGGGACTAGCGGGATGCATGAGCAGTTCTTC.

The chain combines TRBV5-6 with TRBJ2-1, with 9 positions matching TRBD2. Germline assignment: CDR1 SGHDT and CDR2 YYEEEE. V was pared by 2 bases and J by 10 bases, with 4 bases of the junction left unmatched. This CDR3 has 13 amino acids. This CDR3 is CASSLRGTSEQFF. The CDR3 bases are TGTGCCAGCAGCTTAAGAGGGACTAGCGAGCAGTTCTTC.

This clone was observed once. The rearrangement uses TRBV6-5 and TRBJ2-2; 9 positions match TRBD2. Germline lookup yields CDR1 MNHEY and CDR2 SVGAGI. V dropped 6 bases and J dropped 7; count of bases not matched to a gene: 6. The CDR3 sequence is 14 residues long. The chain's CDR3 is CASSRRLADGELFF. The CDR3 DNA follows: TGTGCCAGCAGCCGAAGACTAGCGGACGGGGAGCTGTTTTTT.

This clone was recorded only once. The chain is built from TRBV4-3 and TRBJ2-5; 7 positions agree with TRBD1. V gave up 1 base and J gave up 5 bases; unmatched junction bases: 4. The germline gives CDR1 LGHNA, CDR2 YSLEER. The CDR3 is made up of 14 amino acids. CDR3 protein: CASSQGQGEETQYF. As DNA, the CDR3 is TGCGCCAGCAGCCAAGGACAGGGAGAGGAGACCCAGTACTTC.